The clone carrying this T cell receptor (beta chain) has only one observation. The antigen is not known. The sample originates from a study of CD4 T cells in relation to SARS-CoV-2 and coronaviruses. Study-level information: ViraFEST: approximately eleven-day antigen culture of PBMCs, then TCR beta CDR3 sequencing.

CD4+ T cells from unexposed donors were obtained before the COVID-19 pandemic (2011-2018). CD4+ T cells were isolated from the cells after 10 days of culture. As cell numbers allowed, unexposed-donor CD4+ T cells faced SARS-CoV-2 S/N and four cold-coronavirus spikes. Sequenced by immunoSEQ multiplex PCR; TCRdb stores in-frame clones only, minus some. Of around 25,000 clones listed, less than 85% are singletons. Germline V lookup: CDR1 SEHNR, CDR2 FQNEAQ (reference sequence). The CDR3 contains 15 residues. V was cut by 8 bases and J by 8 bases, with 22 bases left in between. This chain uses TRBV7-9 with TRBJ2-1; weak D call: TRBD2 (6 bases). The clonotype originates from a human donor in good health. The sample comprised CD4+ T cells from PBMCs, cultured in vitro. As DNA, the CDR3 is TGTGCCAGCGCATCGAGGAGGGAAGAGGCCTATGAGCAGTTCTTC. It yields the protein CASASRREEAYEQFF.